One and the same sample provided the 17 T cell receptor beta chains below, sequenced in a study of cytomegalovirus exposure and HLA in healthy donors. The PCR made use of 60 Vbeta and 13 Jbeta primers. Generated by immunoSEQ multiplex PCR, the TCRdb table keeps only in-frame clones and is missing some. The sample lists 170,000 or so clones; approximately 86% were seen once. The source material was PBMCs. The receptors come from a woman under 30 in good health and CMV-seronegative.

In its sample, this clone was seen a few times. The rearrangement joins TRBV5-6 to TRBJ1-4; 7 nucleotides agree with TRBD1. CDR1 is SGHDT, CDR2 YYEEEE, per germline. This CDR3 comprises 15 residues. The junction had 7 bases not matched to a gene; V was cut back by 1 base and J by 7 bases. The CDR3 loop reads CASSLPGRGSEKLFF. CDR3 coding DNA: TGTGCCAGCAGCTTGCCCGGCAGGGGGAGTGAAAAACTGTTTTTT.

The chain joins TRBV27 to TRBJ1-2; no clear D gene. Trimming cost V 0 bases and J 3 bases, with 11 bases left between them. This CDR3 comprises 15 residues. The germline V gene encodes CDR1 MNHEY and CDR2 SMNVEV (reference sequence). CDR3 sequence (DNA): TGTGCCAGCAGTTTATCTGCCGGGATAGACTATGGCTACACCTTC. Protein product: CASSLSAGIDYGYTF.

The CDR3 DNA reads TGCGCCAGCAGCTTAAGACCAGGCGATAACACCGGGGAGCTGTTTTTT. Translation: CASSLRPGDNTGELFF. The rearrangement links TRBV5-1 to TRBJ2-2; no firm D call. Germline values: CDR1 SGHRS, CDR2 YFSETQ. Trimming shortened V by 2 bases and J by 2 bases, and 13 bases separated the two germline ends. The length of the CDR3 is 16 residues.

In DNA, the CDR3 is TGTGCCATCACTGGGACAGCGAACACTGAAGCTTTCTTT. It specifies CAITGTANTEAFF. This chain links TRBV10-3 with TRBJ1-1; 7 nucleotides line up with TRBD1. Germline V gene lookup returns CDR1 ENHRY and CDR2 SYGVKD. CDR3 length: 13 amino acids. J lost 1 base, V lost 7 bases, and 3 bases had no gene match.

CDR3 sequence (DNA): TGCGCCAGCAGCTTGGAAGGGGGCTGGACAACTGAAGCTTTCTTT. This translates into CASSLEGGWTTEAFF. The chain employs TRBV5-1 and TRBJ1-1; 7 bases map to TRBD1. Per germline, CDR1 SGHRS and CDR2 YFSETQ. The V segment lost 0 bases and the J segment 5 bases; nucleotides outside the gene matches: 7. This CDR3 region has 15 residues. Using reference TRBV5-1 and TRBJ1-1 for the parts outside the CDR3, the full variable domain is KAGVTQTPRYLIKTRGQQVTLSCSPISGHRSVSWYQQTPGQGLQFLFEYFSETQRNKGNFPGRFSGRQFSNSRSEMNVSTLELGDSALYLCASSLEGGWTTEAFFGQGTRLTVV.

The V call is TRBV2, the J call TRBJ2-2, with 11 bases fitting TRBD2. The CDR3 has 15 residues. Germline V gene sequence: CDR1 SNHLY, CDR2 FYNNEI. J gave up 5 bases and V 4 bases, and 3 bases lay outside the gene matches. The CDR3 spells CASSGGLAATGELFF. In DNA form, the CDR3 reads TGTGCCAGCAGTGGGGGACTAGCGGCGACCGGGGAGCTGTTTTTT. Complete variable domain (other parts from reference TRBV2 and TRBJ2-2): EPEVTQTPSHQVTQMGQEVILRCVPISNHLYFYWYRQILGQKVEFLVSFYNNEISEKSEIFDDQFSVERPDGSNFTLKIRSTKLEDSAMYFCASSGGLAATGELFFGEGSRLTVL.

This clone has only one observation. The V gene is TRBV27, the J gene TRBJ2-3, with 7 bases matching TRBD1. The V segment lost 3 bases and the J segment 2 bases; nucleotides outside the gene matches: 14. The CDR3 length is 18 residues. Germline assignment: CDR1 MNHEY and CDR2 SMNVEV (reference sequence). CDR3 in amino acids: CASSFGTAFTAPTDTQYF. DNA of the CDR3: TGTGCCAGCAGTTTCGGGACAGCGTTCACCGCCCCCACAGATACGCAGTATTTT.

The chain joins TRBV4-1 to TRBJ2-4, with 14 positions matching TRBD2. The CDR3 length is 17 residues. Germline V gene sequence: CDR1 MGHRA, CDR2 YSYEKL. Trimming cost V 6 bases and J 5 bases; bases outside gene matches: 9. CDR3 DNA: TGCGCCAGCAGTTTCACCCCGGGACTAGCGGGAGAAAACATTCAGTACTTC. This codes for CASSFTPGLAGENIQYF.

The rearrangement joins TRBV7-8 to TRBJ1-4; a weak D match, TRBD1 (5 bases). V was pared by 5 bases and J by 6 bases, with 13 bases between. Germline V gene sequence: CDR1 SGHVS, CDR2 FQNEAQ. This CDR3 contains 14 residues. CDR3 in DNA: TGTGCCAGCAGCCCCGCAGGAGGGGATGAAAAACTGTTTTTT. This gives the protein CASSPAGGDEKLFF.

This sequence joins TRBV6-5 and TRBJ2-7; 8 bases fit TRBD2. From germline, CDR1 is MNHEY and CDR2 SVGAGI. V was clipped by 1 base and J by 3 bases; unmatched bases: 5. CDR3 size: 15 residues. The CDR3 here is CASSYLGSGDYEQYF. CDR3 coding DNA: TGTGCCAGCAGTTACTTGGGTAGCGGGGACTACGAGCAGTACTTC.

The CDR3 DNA reads TGTGCCAGCAGTGTGTCTCCGGGACAGGGAGCTGAGCAGTTCTTC. Its translation is CASSVSPGQGAEQFF. The chain is built from TRBV6-1 and TRBJ2-1, with 9 nucleotides matching TRBD1. CDR3 length: 15 residues. The V and J ends lost 4 bases and 9 bases, in that order; junction bases with no gene match: 10. In germline, CDR1 is MNHNS, CDR2 SASEGT.

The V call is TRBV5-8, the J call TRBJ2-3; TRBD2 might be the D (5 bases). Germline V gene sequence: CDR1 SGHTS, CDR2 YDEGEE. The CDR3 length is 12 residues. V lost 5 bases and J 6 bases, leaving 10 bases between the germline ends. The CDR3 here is CASSPRADTQYF. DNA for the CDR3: TGTGCCAGCAGTCCGAGGGCCGATACGCAGTATTTT. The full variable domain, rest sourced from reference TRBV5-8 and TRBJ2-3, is EAGVTQSPTHLIKTRGQQATLRCSPISGHTSVYWYQQALGLGLQFLLWYDEGEERNRGNFPPRFSGRQFPNYSSELNVNALELEDSALYLCASSPRADTQYFGPGTRLTVL.

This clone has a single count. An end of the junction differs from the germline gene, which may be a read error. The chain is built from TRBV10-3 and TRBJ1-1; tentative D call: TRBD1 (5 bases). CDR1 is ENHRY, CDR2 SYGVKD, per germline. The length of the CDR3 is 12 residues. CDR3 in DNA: TGTGCCATCGGTGACAGGAACACTGAAGCTTTCTTT. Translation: CAIGDRNTEAFF.

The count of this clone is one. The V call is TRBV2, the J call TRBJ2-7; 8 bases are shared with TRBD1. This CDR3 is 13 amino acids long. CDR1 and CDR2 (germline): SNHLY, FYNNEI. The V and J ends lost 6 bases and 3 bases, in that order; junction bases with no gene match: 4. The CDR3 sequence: CASSRDRYYEQYF. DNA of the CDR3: TGTGCCAGCAGCCGGGACAGGTACTACGAGCAGTACTTC.

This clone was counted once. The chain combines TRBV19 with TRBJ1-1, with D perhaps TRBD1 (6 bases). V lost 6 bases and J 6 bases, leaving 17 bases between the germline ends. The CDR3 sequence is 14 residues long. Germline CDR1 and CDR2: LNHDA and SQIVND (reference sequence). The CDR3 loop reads CASSPTGGLSEAFF. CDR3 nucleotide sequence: TGTGCCAGTAGCCCGACGGGGGGCCTTTCTGAAGCTTTCTTT.

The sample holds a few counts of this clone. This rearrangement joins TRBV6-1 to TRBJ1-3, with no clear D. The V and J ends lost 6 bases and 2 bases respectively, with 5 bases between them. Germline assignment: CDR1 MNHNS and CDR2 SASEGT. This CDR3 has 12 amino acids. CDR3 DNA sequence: TGTGCCAGCAGGGCCCCTGGAAACACCATATATTTT. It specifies CASRAPGNTIYF.

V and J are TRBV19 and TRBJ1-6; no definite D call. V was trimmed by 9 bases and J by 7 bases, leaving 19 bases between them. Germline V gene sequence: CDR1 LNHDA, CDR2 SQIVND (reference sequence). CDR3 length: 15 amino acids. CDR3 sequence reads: CASAPGFRVNSPLHF. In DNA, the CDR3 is TGTGCCAGCGCCCCTGGGTTCCGGGTCAATTCACCCCTCCACTTT.